This passage covers 8 T cell receptor beta chains from one sample sequenced in a study of CD8+ T cells in alopecia areata. Treatment defined: oral pan-JAK inhibitor, 5-10 mg twice daily. The authors extracted RNA and reverse transcribed it into cDNA as the sequencing template. TCRdb's copy holds only in-frame clones and misses some; the assay was immunoSEQ multiplex PCR. The sample records roughly 200,000 clones, roughly 61% being singletons. This specimen was CD8+ T cells sorted from blood, taken at week 24, from a patient treated with tofacitinib. The origin of the receptors is a human donor with alopecia areata.

The chain carries TRBV7-9 and TRBJ2-3, with D perhaps matching TRBD1 (5 bases). The CDR3 has 14 amino acids. Germline CDR1 SEHNR, CDR2 FQNEAQ (reference sequence). The V gene lost 4 bases and the J gene lost 2 bases, with 10 bases spanning the gap. Here the CDR3 reads CASSSQGFTDTQYF. Written as DNA, the CDR3 is TGTGCCAGCAGCTCCCAGGGTTTCACAGATACGCAGTATTTT.

V and J are TRBV30 and TRBJ1-1; the D gene is possibly TRBD1 (5 bases). The CDR3 has 11 residues. Germline loops: CDR1 GTSNPN, CDR2 SVGIG (reference sequence). V shed 8 bases and J shed 2 bases, with 9 bases lying between them. CDR3 DNA: TGTGCCCACAGGAAAAACACTGAAGCTTTCTTT. Translating it yields CAHRKNTEAFF.

CDR3 nucleotides: TGTGCCAGCAGCTCGACAGGGGAGCAGCGCTACACCTTC. Its translation is CASSSTGEQRYTF. V gene TRBV5-6 combines with J gene TRBJ1-2; 8 bases align to TRBD1. V lost 3 bases and J lost 9; bases outside the gene matches: 7. From germline, CDR1 is SGHDT and CDR2 YYEEEE. The CDR3 length is 13 residues.

This clone was detected a few times. The genes are TRBV19 and TRBJ1-1; 7 bases are shared with TRBD1. CDR1 is LNHDA and CDR2 is SQIVND in the germline V gene (reference sequence). V lost 7 bases to trimming and J lost 3 bases; unmatched junction nucleotides: 11. CDR3 length: 15 amino acids. The CDR3 DNA is TGTGCCAGTAAGGGGGCGGACAGAACTTACACTGAAGCTTTCTTT. Protein sequence: CASKGADRTYTEAFF.

The rearrangement links TRBV4-1 to TRBJ1-5; unclear D gene. The germline V and J ends were trimmed by 0 bases and 6 bases, with 6 bases remaining between them. Germline V gene sequence: CDR1 MGHRA, CDR2 YSYEKL. The CDR3 is 13 residues long. The CDR3, as DNA: TGCGCCAGCAGCCAAGATGTGGGTCAGCCCCAGCATTTT. Its protein is CASSQDVGQPQHF.

The sample holds a few counts of this clone. The chain recombines TRBV7-9 with TRBJ1-1; 7 bases align to TRBD1. Germline CDR1 SEHNR, CDR2 FQNEAQ (reference sequence). This CDR3 is 13 amino acids long. Trimming at V came to 3 bases and at J to 7 bases, leaving 5 bases not matched to a gene. The CDR3 DNA is TGTGCCAGCAGCTTCCGGGACAGAGATGAAGCTTTCTTT. Translating gives CASSFRDRDEAFF.

DNA for the CDR3: TGCAGCGTTGAGGCATTTTATGGCTACACCTTC. As protein: CSVEAFYGYTF. The chain joins TRBV29-1 to TRBJ1-2; no clear D. Germline V gene data show CDR1 as SQVTM and CDR2 as ANQGSEA. This CDR3 spans 11 amino acids. Between the trimmed V and J ends, which lost 3 bases and 5 bases, there was a span of 7 bases.

This clone was observed a few times. This chain links TRBV10-3 with TRBJ2-7; D is tentatively TRBD1 or TRBD2 (5 bases each). V was clipped by 6 bases and J by 3 bases, with 15 bases between them. The CDR3 runs 14 residues. CDR1 and CDR2 (germline): ENHRY, SYGVKD. CDR3 region: CAIRDTGKDYEQYF. In DNA form, the CDR3 reads TGTGCCATCAGGGACACCGGGAAGGACTACGAGCAGTACTTC.